This entry features one T cell receptor beta chain sequence. The target antigen is unknown. Nashville, Tennessee was home to all donors, each a Caucasian adult. From CD4+ cells came CD45RA+ naive and CD45RA-negative memory subsets. These data belong to a study of shared clonotypes between healthy human individuals. Study-level results: Non-shared clonotypes had lower generation probabilities than those shared by all four donors.

The CDR3 covers 13 residues. Germline CDR1 reads LNHDA; CDR2 reads SQIVND (reference sequence). The ends were cut back, 6 bases at V and 4 bases at J, with 12 bases in the middle. Data came from immunoSEQ multiplex PCR; TCRdb stores just in-frame clones and leaves some out. The sample lists approximately 640,000 clones, about 78% occurring once. Sequencing was carried out using memory CD4+ T cells sorted from blood. Subset here: CD45RA-negative fraction. The rearrangement links TRBV19 to TRBJ2-5; D gene ambiguous. The receptor was derived from a woman under 40 in good health. Here the CDR3 reads CASSLRSGETQYF. The CDR3 nucleotides are TGTGCCAGTAGCTTACGGAGTGGAGAGACCCAGTACTTC.